This TCR beta chain originates from a study of cytomegalovirus exposure and HLA in healthy donors. About the study: In a previous analysis, 117 million unique TCR beta sequences were found from about 190 million T cells.

A few counts support this clone. No antigen is known for it. The donors, nominally healthy at sampling, likely had unrecorded immune exposures. With 60 Vbeta and 13 Jbeta primers, the PCR was carried out. Study processing details: Later analysis identified around 85 million unique TCR beta chains, roughly 11 million shared. The method was immunoSEQ multiplex PCR; TCRdb's version includes in-frame clones alone and lacks a portion of them. Clone size and V and J calls were adopted from that table, with D and trimming inferred from the DNA. This table holds some 150,000 clones, 9.7% found once. Study-level points and caveats: Per a prior analysis, the majority of TCR beta V segments were productive roughly 87% or roughly 30% of the time.

The CDR3 is 15 residues long. With 0 bases removed from V and 9 bases from J, the gap between germline ends came to 16 bases. Germline assignment: CDR1 SGDLS and CDR2 YYNGEE. This rearrangement joins TRBV9 to TRBJ1-5, with D perhaps TRBD1 (5 bases). The receptor was derived from a man in his fifties or sixties in good health and CMV-seronegative. The specimen was PBMCs. In nucleotides, the CDR3 is TGTGCCAGCAGCGTAGACGGAGGGCCTAGGGGGCCCCAGCATTTT. Translated: CASSVDGGPRGPQHF.